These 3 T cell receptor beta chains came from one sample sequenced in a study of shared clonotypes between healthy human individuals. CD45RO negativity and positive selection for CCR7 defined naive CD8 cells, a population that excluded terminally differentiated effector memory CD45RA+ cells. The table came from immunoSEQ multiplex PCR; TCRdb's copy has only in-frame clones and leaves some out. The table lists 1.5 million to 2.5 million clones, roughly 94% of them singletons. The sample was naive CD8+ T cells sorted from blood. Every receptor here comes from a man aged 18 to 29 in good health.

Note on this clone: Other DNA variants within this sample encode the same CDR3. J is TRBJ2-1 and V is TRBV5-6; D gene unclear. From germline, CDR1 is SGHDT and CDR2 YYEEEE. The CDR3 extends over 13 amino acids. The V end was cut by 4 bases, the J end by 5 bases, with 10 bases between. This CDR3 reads CASSLGPDNEQFF. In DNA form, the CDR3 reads TGTGCCAGCAGCCTTGGCCCCGACAATGAGCAGTTCTTC.

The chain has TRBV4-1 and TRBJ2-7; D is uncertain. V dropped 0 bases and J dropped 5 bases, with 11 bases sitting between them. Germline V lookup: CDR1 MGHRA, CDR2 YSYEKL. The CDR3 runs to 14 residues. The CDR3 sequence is CASSQEGFLDEQYF. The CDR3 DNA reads TGCGCCAGCAGCCAAGAAGGGTTTCTCGACGAGCAGTACTTC.

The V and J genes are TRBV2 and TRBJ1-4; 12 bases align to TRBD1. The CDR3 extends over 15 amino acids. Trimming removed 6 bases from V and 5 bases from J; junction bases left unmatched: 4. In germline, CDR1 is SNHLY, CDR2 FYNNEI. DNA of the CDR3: TGTGCCAGCAGCGGGACAGGGGGCCCGAATGAAAAACTGTTTTTT. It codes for CASSGTGGPNEKLFF.